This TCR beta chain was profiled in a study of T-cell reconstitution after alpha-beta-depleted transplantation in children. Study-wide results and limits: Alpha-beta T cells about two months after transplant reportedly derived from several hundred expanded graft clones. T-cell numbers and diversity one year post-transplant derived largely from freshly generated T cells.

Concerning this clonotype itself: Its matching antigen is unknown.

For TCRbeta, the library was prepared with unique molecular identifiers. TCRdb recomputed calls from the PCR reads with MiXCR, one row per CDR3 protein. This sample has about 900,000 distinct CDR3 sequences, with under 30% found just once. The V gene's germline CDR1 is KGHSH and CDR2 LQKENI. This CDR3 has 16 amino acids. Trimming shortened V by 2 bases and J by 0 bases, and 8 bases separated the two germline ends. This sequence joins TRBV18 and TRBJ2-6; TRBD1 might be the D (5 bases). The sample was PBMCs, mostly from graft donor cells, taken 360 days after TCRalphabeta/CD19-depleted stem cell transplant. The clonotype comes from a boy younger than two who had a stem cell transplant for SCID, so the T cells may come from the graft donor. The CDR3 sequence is CASSPRRGSGANVLTF. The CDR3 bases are TGTGCCAGCTCACCAAGAAGGGGCTCTGGGGCCAACGTCCTGACTTTC. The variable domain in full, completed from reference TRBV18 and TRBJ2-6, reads NAGVMQNPRHLVRRRGQEARLRCSPMKGHSHVYWYRQLPEEGLKFMVYLQKENIIDESGMPKERFSAEFPKEGPSILRIQQVVRGDSAAYFCASSPRRGSGANVLTFGAGSRLTVL.